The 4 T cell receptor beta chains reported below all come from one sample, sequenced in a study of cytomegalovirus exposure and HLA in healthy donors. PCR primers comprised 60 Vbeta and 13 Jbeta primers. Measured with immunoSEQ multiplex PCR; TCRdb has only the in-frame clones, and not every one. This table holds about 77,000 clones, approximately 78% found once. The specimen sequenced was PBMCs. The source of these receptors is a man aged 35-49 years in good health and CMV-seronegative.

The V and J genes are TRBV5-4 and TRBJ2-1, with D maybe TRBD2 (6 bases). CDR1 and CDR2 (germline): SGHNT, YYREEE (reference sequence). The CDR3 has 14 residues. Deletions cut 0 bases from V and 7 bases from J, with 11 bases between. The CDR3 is CASSLGIGRNEQFF. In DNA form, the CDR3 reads TGTGCCAGCAGCTTGGGGATAGGGAGGAATGAGCAGTTCTTC.

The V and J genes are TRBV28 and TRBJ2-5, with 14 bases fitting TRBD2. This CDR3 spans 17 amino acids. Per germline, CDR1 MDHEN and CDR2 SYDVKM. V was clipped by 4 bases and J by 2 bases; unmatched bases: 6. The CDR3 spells CASSSVTSGRVQETQYF. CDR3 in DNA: TGTGCCAGCAGTTCCGTGACTAGCGGGAGGGTACAAGAGACCCAGTACTTC.

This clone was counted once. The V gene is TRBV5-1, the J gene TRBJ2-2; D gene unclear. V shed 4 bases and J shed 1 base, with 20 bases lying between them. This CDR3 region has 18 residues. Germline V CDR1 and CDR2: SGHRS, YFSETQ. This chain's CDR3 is CASSHGLMAPQNTGELFF. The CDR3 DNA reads TGCGCCAGCAGCCATGGCCTTATGGCCCCTCAGAACACCGGGGAGCTGTTTTTT.

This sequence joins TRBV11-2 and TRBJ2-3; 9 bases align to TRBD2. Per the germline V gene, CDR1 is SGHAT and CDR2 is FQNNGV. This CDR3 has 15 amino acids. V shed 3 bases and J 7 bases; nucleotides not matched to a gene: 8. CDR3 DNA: TGTGCCAGCAGCTTGGTAGCGGGAGAGCGAAATACGCAGTATTTT. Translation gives CASSLVAGERNTQYF.